The clone carrying this TCR beta chain was counted between two and nine times. CDR1 is LGHNA, CDR2 YNFKEQ, per germline. After removal of 6 bases from V and 3 bases from J, the junction contained 12 bases not matched to a gene. The CDR3 has 16 amino acids. The study reverse transcribed the entire isolated RNA, so it sequenced expressed TCRB transcripts. Sequenced by immunoSEQ multiplex PCR; TCRdb stores in-frame clones only, minus some. The sample records about 330,000 clones, approximately 10% being singletons. The entry originates in a study of beta chain features in type 1 diabetes. The chain uses TRBV4-2 and TRBJ2-7; 9 bases agree with TRBD2. This TCR was recovered from a woman in her twenties or thirties in good health. The sequenced material came from naive CD4+ T cells from blood. Here the CDR3 reads CASRTTASGTSYEQYF. CDR3 DNA sequence: TGTGCCAGCAGAACAACGGCTAGCGGGACCAGCTACGAGCAGTACTTC.